These 8 T cell receptor beta chains were sequenced from one sample in a study of OX40 agonist ivuxolimab in advanced cancers. TCRdb's copy holds only in-frame clones and misses some; the assay was immunoSEQ multiplex PCR. This sample has some 50,000 clones; under 85% occur once, and the top ten carry over 3%. The sequencing used CD4+ or CD8+ T cells sorted from blood, collected in a trial of the OX40 agonist ivuxolimab. All receptors derive from an adult with an advanced solid tumor such as melanoma, head and neck, liver or kidney cancer.

This clone was observed a handful of times. The chain has TRBV6-1 and TRBJ1-5, with no clear D. Germline lookup yields CDR1 MNHNS and CDR2 SASEGT. The CDR3 totals 15 residues. V lost 1 base and J 4 bases, leaving 11 bases between the germline ends. The CDR3 nucleotides are TGTGCCAGCAGTGAAGTTCGGTTTTCAAATCAGCCCCAGCATTTT. Its protein product is CASSEVRFSNQPQHF.

The gene calls are TRBV2 and TRBJ2-5; D ambiguous. Between the trimmed V and J ends, which lost 2 bases and 2 bases, there was a span of 6 bases. Looked up from germline, CDR1 is SNHLY and CDR2 is FYNNEI. This CDR3 has 13 amino acids. In nucleotides, the CDR3 is TGTGCCAGCAGTGAACTACCACAAGAGACCCAGTACTTC. As protein: CASSELPQETQYF.

The chain combines TRBV6-1 with TRBJ2-7; D is possibly TRBD2 (6 bases). The CDR3 has 16 residues. Germline lookup yields CDR1 MNHNS and CDR2 SASEGT. Trimming removed 3 bases at V and 6 bases at J, with 21 bases between. CDR3 in amino acids: CASSDSYSPGLSEQYF. The CDR3 DNA is TGTGCCAGCAGTGATTCCTATAGCCCGGGACTGTCCGAGCAGTACTTC.

The CDR3 DNA reads TGTGCCAGCGACTCCGGAAGGACTAGCGGGAGTAATGAGCAGTTCTTC. Translation: CASDSGRTSGSNEQFF. The V and J genes are TRBV14 and TRBJ2-1; TRBD2 matches at 13 bases. Trimming at V came to 8 bases and at J to 7 bases, leaving 11 bases not matched to a gene. Germline V lookup: CDR1 SGHDN, CDR2 FVKESK. This CDR3 spans 16 amino acids.

The rearrangement joins TRBV10-3 to TRBJ1-5, with D possibly matching TRBD1 (6 bases). This CDR3 region has 14 residues. Germline V gene lookup returns CDR1 ENHRY and CDR2 SYGVKD. The V gene lost 11 bases and the J gene lost 1 base, with 15 bases spanning the gap. The CDR3 spells CAAGQSLSNQPQHF. Here the CDR3 DNA reads TGTGCCGCCGGACAGTCTTTAAGCAATCAGCCCCAGCATTTT.

V gene TRBV2 combines with J gene TRBJ1-5; a weak D match, TRBD1 (6 bases). V lost 4 bases and J lost 6, with 10 bases in between. The germline V gene encodes CDR1 SNHLY and CDR2 FYNNEI. CDR3 length: 13 amino acids. CDR3 DNA: TGTGCCAGCAGTGCGGCAGGGGCTCAGCCCCAGCATTTT. It is translated as CASSAAGAQPQHF.

The J gene is TRBJ2-7, the V gene TRBV18; D uncertain. Germline loops: CDR1 KGHSH, CDR2 LQKENI. Trimming left V 6 bases short and J 0 bases short, with 12 bases between. The CDR3 is 14 residues long. CDR3 protein: CASSPDFSSYEQYF. Written as DNA, the CDR3 is TGTGCCAGCTCTCCTGACTTTAGCTCCTACGAGCAGTACTTC.

This clone has a single count. The chain couples TRBV2 to TRBJ2-7, with D unresolved. Germline V gives CDR1 SNHLY, CDR2 FYNNEI. Trimming shortened V by 6 bases and J by 3 bases, and 18 bases separated the two germline ends. This CDR3 has 15 residues. CDR3 amino acids: CASSPDWPDVYEQYF. DNA for the CDR3: TGTGCCAGCAGCCCCGACTGGCCGGATGTCTACGAGCAGTACTTC.